This is a list of T cell receptor beta chains from one sample in a study of cytotoxic CD8 clonotypes in ibrutinib-treated CLL. Profiling relied on immunoSEQ multiplex PCR, and the TCRdb table lists in-frame clones only, not all of them. Here the sample spans about 140,000 clones, approximately 80% being singletons. The sequencing here drew on PBMCs, taken after 36 months of ibrutinib treatment. These receptor sequences come from a human donor with chronic lymphocytic leukemia. CDR3s include the opening cysteine and the closing phenylalanine or tryptophan. A D gene is named only where the DNA matches it firmly. A clone size is listed for some rows: how often the clone was seen (once, few, many), or a class if it is expanded.

>TRBJ2-5|TRBV10-1|-|-
CASSDLGGTQETQYF
>TRBJ2-7|TRBV4-1|-|TRBD2
CASSQVAGGPYEQYF
>TRBJ2-1|TRBV28|-|TRBD2
CASRKRTSGGAGNEQFF
>TRBJ2-5|TRBV4-2|-|-
CASSPGETQYF
>TRBJ1-6|TRBV4-1|-|TRBD1
CASSQVDRGLHSPLHF
>TRBJ1-2|TRBV7-8|-|-
CASSFIGGLEGGYTF
>TRBJ1-5|TRBV2|-|TRBD1
CASRRDRGINQPQHF
>TRBJ1-2|TRBV15|-|TRBD1
CATSRDLSGGPYGYTF
>TRBJ1-3|TRBV4-1|-|-
CASSQDLFSGNTIYF
>TRBJ2-1|TRBV5-4|-|TRBD2
CATGLAGNNEQFF
>TRBJ1-3|TRBV7-9|-|-
CASSALGGSGNTIYF
>TRBJ2-5|TRBV18|-|-
CASSLSEQETQYF
>TRBJ1-2|TRBV7-9|-|TRBD1
CASSLRDSRTYTF
>TRBJ1-5|TRBV30|-|-
CAWSAGRDQPQHF
>TRBJ2-3|TRBV6-1|once|-
CASSPGWGDTDTQYF
>TRBJ2-1|TRBV19|-|TRBD1
CASSATGQGTNNEQFF
>TRBJ1-1|TRBV2|-|TRBD1
CASSSGGRTEAFF
>TRBJ2-1|TRBV5-6|-|-
CASSLDSNSYNEQFF
>TRBJ2-7|TRBV7-9|-|TRBD1
CASSGGDRATYEQYF